This T cell receptor beta chain was profiled in a study of blood T cells in healthy people across ages. Looking at the study overall: Capturing about one barcoded beta molecule per two T cells was achieved by template switching. Findings and limits, study-wide: Roughly linear age-related decline in beta diversity appeared, significant by age approximately 43.

As regards this clonotype: Its antigen is as yet unknown.

The CDR3 runs 17 residues. Between the trimmed V and J ends, which lost 5 bases and 0 bases, there was a span of 14 bases. Germline CDR1 MDHEN, CDR2 SYDVKM. A second PCR of 7 to 11 cycles used a sample-barcoded 5' primer and a J-beta primer mix. There were at least 3 million CDR3-containing paired-end reads obtained from each sample. TCRdb fed the 5' RACE reads into MiXCR, producing one record per CDR3 protein. The data contain about 1,400,000 distinct CDR3 sequences, approximately 59% of them singletons. The receptor was isolated from a man aged 18 to 35 in good health. What was sequenced was blood. V usage is TRBV28 and J usage is TRBJ2-6, with D unresolved. The CDR3 sequence is CASSPFSRSSGANVLTF. CDR3 DNA sequence: TGTGCCAGCAGTCCCTTCTCAAGGAGCTCTGGGGCCAACGTCCTGACTTTC. Complete variable domain (other parts from reference TRBV28 and TRBJ2-6): DVKVTQSSRYLVKRTGEKVFLECVQDMDHENMFWYRQDPGLGLRLIYFSYDVKMKEKGDIPEGYSVSREKKERFSLILESASTNQTSMYLCASSPFSRSSGANVLTFGAGSRLTVL.